This TCR beta chain was captured in a study of blood T cells in healthy people across ages. This clonotype was observed a handful of times. What it binds is not known. Then a second PCR, running about 6 to 12 cycles, was carried out with a sample-barcoded 5' primer and a J-beta primer mix. Via MiXCR, TCRdb re-called the 5' RACE reads, giving one row per CDR3 protein. Of 1 million to 1.2 million distinct CDR3 sequences listed, 35% to 45% are singletons. V shed 0 bases, J shed 2 bases, and the junction held 5 bases outside the gene matches. Germline CDR1 is MGHRA and CDR2 is YSYEKL. This CDR3 spans 17 amino acids. Notes on the study in general: Unsorted PBMCs prevented conclusive naive versus antigen-experienced comparison.

Drawn from each donor were 8.5 to 10 milliliters of peripheral blood. The J gene is TRBJ2-3, the V gene TRBV4-1, with 10 bases aligning to TRBD2. The TCR comes from a man aged 18 to 30 in good health. Material for sequencing was blood. CDR3 coding DNA: TGCGCCAGCAGCCAAGATCACACTAGCGGGGACACAGATACGCAGTATTTT. This gives the protein CASSQDHTSGDTDTQYF.